This TCR beta chain emerged from a study of cytomegalovirus exposure and HLA in healthy donors. The CDR3 has 14 residues. The V end was cut by 4 bases, the J end by 6 bases, with 13 bases between. Germline-derived CDR1 and CDR2 are SGHAT and FQNNGV. Primers: 60 Vbeta forward and 13 Jbeta reverse. Sequencing was performed with immunoSEQ multiplex PCR; in TCRdb, only in-frame clones are kept and a portion is missing. Of 45,000 to 65,000 clones detected, around three quarters appear once; the ten largest clones hold more than 3%. The rearrangement uses TRBV11-2 and TRBJ2-1, with D perhaps matching TRBD2 (5 bases). The specimen was PBMCs. The clonotype comes from a woman aged 40 to 50 in good health and CMV-seropositive. The CDR3 sequence is CASSSRPSRNEQFF. In nucleotides, the CDR3 is TGTGCCAGCAGCTCCCGGCCTAGCCGCAATGAGCAGTTCTTC.